Following are 22 T cell receptor beta chains from one sample sequenced in a study of beta chain features in type 1 diabetes. Study results and caveats: For Type 1 diabetes patients, all four CD4+ subsets carried TCRB CDR3s that were moderately but significantly shorter.

Their target antigens are unknown. Investigators reverse transcribed all isolated RNA, so they sequenced expressed TCRB transcripts. Profiling relied on immunoSEQ multiplex PCR, and the TCRdb table lists in-frame clones only, not all of them. The repertoire holds around 150,000 clones, roughly 60% seen once, with 0.08% to 0.1% in the top ten. Sequences were obtained from naive CD4+ T cells from blood. The source of these receptors is a man aged 25 to 40 with type 1 diabetes.

This clone was recorded a few times. The chain uses TRBV29-1 and TRBJ1-1; D may be TRBD1 (5 bases). Trimming took 1 base from V and 0 from J, leaving 15 bases between them. Per the germline V gene, CDR1 is SQVTM and CDR2 is ANQGSEA. The CDR3 is 16 amino acids. The CDR3 bases are TGCAGCGTTGAAGTCATGGGGCGGGGACTGAACACTGAAGCTTTCTTT. It translates to CSVEVMGRGLNTEAFF.

The chain has TRBV6-5 and TRBJ2-3; 7 bases fit TRBD1. Germline lookup yields CDR1 MNHEY and CDR2 SVGAGI. The CDR3 is 15 amino acids. Trimming at V came to 0 bases and at J to 7 bases, leaving 7 bases not matched to a gene. DNA for the CDR3: TGTGCCAGCAGTTACTCAGGACAGGTCGGGAATACGCAGTATTTT. Amino acids: CASSYSGQVGNTQYF.

This chain uses TRBV29-1 with TRBJ1-1, with D unresolved. This CDR3 is 12 amino acids long. The V gene's germline CDR1 is SQVTM and CDR2 ANQGSEA. The V gene lost 8 bases and the J gene lost 4 bases, with 14 bases spanning the gap. The CDR3 loop is CSSAGGSTEAFF. In nucleotides, the CDR3 is TGCAGCAGCGCCGGCGGGAGCACTGAAGCTTTCTTT.

V usage is TRBV30 and J usage is TRBJ2-5; the D is unclear. The CDR3 has 12 residues. V was trimmed by 0 bases and J by 4 bases, leaving 6 bases between them. Germline CDR1 reads GTSNPN; CDR2 reads SVGIG (reference sequence). CDR3 in amino acids: CAWSVNSETQYF. The CDR3 DNA reads TGTGCCTGGAGTGTGAATTCAGAGACCCAGTACTTC.

As for this clone: In the same sample, other DNA sequences code for this CDR3. The V gene is TRBV7-2, the J gene TRBJ2-7; D is undetermined. Germline-derived CDR1 and CDR2 are SGHTA and FQGNSA. V was cut by 5 bases and J by 1 base, with 3 bases left in between. The CDR3 is made up of 11 amino acids. CDR3 nucleotide sequence: TGTGCCAGCAGCGCGTCCTACGAGCAGTACTTC. Translated: CASSASYEQYF. The full variable domain, its missing parts supplied by reference TRBV7-2 and TRBJ2-7, is GAGVSQSPSNKVTEKGKDVELRCDPISGHTALYWYRQSLGQGLEFLIYFQGNSAPDKSGLPSDRFSAERTGGSVSTLTIQRTQQEDSAVYLCASSASYEQYFGPGTRLTVT.

The chain combines TRBV5-1 with TRBJ2-7, with D possibly TRBD1 on 5 matching bases. This CDR3 region has 17 residues. V lost 1 base to trimming and J lost 0 bases, with 17 bases between them. The germline V gene encodes CDR1 SGHRS and CDR2 YFSETQ. The CDR3 spells CASSLITRQTFSYEQYF. The CDR3 DNA follows: TGCGCCAGCAGCTTGATCACCAGACAGACCTTCTCCTACGAGCAGTACTTC.

V and J are TRBV4-1 and TRBJ2-1, with D possibly being TRBD2 (7 bases). CDR3 length: 17 amino acids. Trimming took off 0 bases at V and 3 bases at J, with 15 bases between the two ends. Germline assignment: CDR1 MGHRA and CDR2 YSYEKL. CDR3 sequence reads: CASSQDGGQRGYNEQFF. CDR3 nucleotides: TGCGCCAGCAGCCAAGATGGCGGACAGCGGGGCTACAATGAGCAGTTCTTC.

This clone was seen only a few times. The rearrangement joins TRBV7-8 to TRBJ2-2; 7 positions agree with TRBD1. The CDR3 contains 15 residues. Trimming took 5 bases from V and 7 from J; bases not matched to a gene: 10. Germline CDR1 and CDR2: SGHVS and FQNEAQ. The CDR3 DNA reads TGTGCCAGCAGCCCCGAGAGGGGGCCGGTCGGGGAGCTGTTTTTT. Its translation: CASSPERGPVGELFF.

The J gene is TRBJ1-1, the V gene TRBV29-1; no clear D gene. V shed 2 bases and J shed 7 bases, with 11 bases lying between them. This CDR3 region has 12 residues. Per the germline V gene, CDR1 is SQVTM and CDR2 is ANQGSEA. CDR3 nucleotides: TGCAGCGTTGAAAGATCGGCGGGTGAAGCTTTCTTT. Protein: CSVERSAGEAFF.

This rearrangement joins TRBV7-2 to TRBJ2-7, with 10 bases matching TRBD2. CDR3 length: 15 residues. Germline CDR1 SGHTA, CDR2 FQGNSA. V shed 4 bases and J 3 bases; nucleotides not matched to a gene: 6. As DNA, the CDR3 is TGTGCCAGCAGCTCGTCTAGCGGGGGCCTCTACGAGCAGTACTTC. Its translation: CASSSSSGGLYEQYF.

The V gene is TRBV30, the J gene TRBJ1-6; the D gene is possibly TRBD1 (5 bases). The ends were cut back, 4 bases at V and 16 bases at J, with 14 bases in the middle. This CDR3 has 11 amino acids. The germline V gene encodes CDR1 GTSNPN and CDR2 SVGIG (reference sequence). Written as DNA, the CDR3 is TGTGCCTGGATGGACAAGGCAGGGCTCCACTTT. This gives the protein CAWMDKAGLHF.

This chain joins TRBV7-2 and TRBJ2-5; the D gene is possibly TRBD2 (5 bases). Germline assignment: CDR1 SGHTA and CDR2 FQGNSA. V was cut by 2 bases and J by 3 bases, with 10 bases left in between. The CDR3 sequence is 14 residues long. As DNA, the CDR3 is TGTGCCAGCAGCTTAAACAGCGGAGAAGAGACCCAGTACTTC. Translation: CASSLNSGEETQYF.

The J gene is TRBJ1-2, the V gene TRBV25-1; 10 bases map to TRBD1. Looked up from germline, CDR1 is MGHDK and CDR2 is SYGVNS. CDR3 length equals 18 residues. J gave up 8 bases and V 4 bases, and 19 bases lay outside the gene matches. This CDR3 is CASSGLSGTGAIEGGYTF. The CDR3, as DNA: TGTGCCAGCAGTGGACTATCAGGGACAGGGGCAATAGAGGGCGGCTACACCTTC.

CDR3 region: CSARGREQFF. The CDR3, as DNA: TGCAGTGCTAGAGGGAGGGAGCAGTTCTTC. The rearrangement uses TRBV20-1 and TRBJ2-1, with a tentative D call TRBD2 (5 bases). V was cut by 1 base and J by 10 bases, with 5 bases left in between. Germline loops: CDR1 DFQATT, CDR2 SNEGSKA (reference sequence). The CDR3 consists of 10 residues.

The chain is built from TRBV29-1 and TRBJ2-5, with 7 bases aligning to TRBD1. V lost 6 bases to trimming and J lost 7 bases; unmatched junction nucleotides: 11. Germline V lookup: CDR1 SQVTM, CDR2 ANQGSEA. This CDR3 is 13 amino acids long. Written as DNA, the CDR3 is TGCAGCGTGGGACAGCCAATTGCAGGGACCCAGTACTTC. Its translation is CSVGQPIAGTQYF.

The chain couples TRBV7-8 to TRBJ2-3; D could derive from TRBD1 or TRBD2 (5 bases each). V was shortened by 9 bases and J by 2 bases, with 15 bases between the two germline ends. The V gene's germline CDR1 is SGHVS and CDR2 FQNEAQ. There are 14 residues in the CDR3. The CDR3 coding sequence is TGTGCCAGTTCCCGCAGGGAGACCACAGATACGCAGTATTTT. Translation: CASSRRETTDTQYF. Together with reference TRBV7-8 and TRBJ2-3, the CDR3 gives the full variable domain: GAGVSQSPRYKVAKRGQDVALRCDPISGHVSLFWYQQALGQGPEFLTYFQNEAQLDKSGLPSDRFFAERPEGSVSTLKIQRTQQEDSAVYLCASSRRETTDTQYFGPGTRLTVL.

This clone was seen only a few times. The genes are TRBV29-1 and TRBJ2-5; D not resolved. Germline assignment: CDR1 SQVTM and CDR2 ANQGSEA. V lost 4 bases and J 5 bases, leaving 11 bases between the germline ends. The CDR3 contains 12 residues. The CDR3 bases are TGCAGCGTTGGCCCGGGCTCCGAGACCCAGTACTTC. It translates to CSVGPGSETQYF.

This clone came up a few times. This chain connects TRBV20-1 to TRBJ2-1; D might be TRBD2 (5 bases). The CDR3 contains 11 residues. Trimming left V 6 bases short and J 9 bases short, with 12 bases between. Germline CDR1 and CDR2: DFQATT and SNEGSKA (reference sequence). In DNA form, the CDR3 reads TGCAGTGCCGCCGGCGGGCCTGAGCAGTTCTTC. This sequence encodes CSAAGGPEQFF.

The table lists this clone with a few counts. The V gene is TRBV15, the J gene TRBJ2-7, with 8 bases lining up with TRBD1. The CDR3 length is 15 residues. Germline CDR1 LNHNV, CDR2 YYDKDF (reference sequence). J lost 2 bases, V lost 3 bases, and 6 bases had no gene match. The DNA of the CDR3 is TGTGCCACCAGCAGGGACAGGGTAGAAACCTACGAGCAGTACTTC. Translated: CATSRDRVETYEQYF.

The rearrangement joins TRBV2 to TRBJ2-5, with D tentatively TRBD1 (6 bases). Per the germline V gene, CDR1 is SNHLY and CDR2 is FYNNEI. The CDR3 has 13 residues. The germline V and J ends were trimmed by 4 bases and 2 bases, with 8 bases remaining between them. CDR3 protein: CASSVQGQETQYF. CDR3 sequence (DNA): TGTGCCAGCAGTGTCCAGGGGCAAGAGACCCAGTACTTC.

Only a few counts were recorded for this clone. Within the sample, other DNA sequences also encode this same CDR3. The chain has TRBV30 and TRBJ2-2; no clear D. From germline, CDR1 is GTSNPN and CDR2 SVGIG (reference sequence). This CDR3 contains 12 residues. V was shortened by 0 bases and J by 7 bases, with 6 bases between the two germline ends. The CDR3 sequence is CAWSVGGGELFF. Written as DNA, the CDR3 is TGTGCCTGGAGTGTTGGTGGCGGGGAGCTGTTTTTT.

This rearrangement joins TRBV29-1 to TRBJ1-2; D perhaps matches TRBD1 (5 bases). CDR1 is SQVTM and CDR2 is ANQGSEA in the germline V gene. Trimming took off 6 bases at V and 7 bases at J, with 18 bases between the two ends. CDR3 length equals 13 residues. CDR3 sequence: CSVPEGPGTGYTF. DNA of the CDR3: TGCAGCGTCCCTGAGGGACCAGGGACTGGCTACACCTTC.